In its sample, the clone carrying this T cell receptor (beta chain) was seen many times. This CDR3 is built from 12 residues. V dropped 10 bases and J dropped 3; count of bases not matched to a gene: 6. Per germline, CDR1 LNHDA and CDR2 SQIVND (reference sequence). The data derive from a study of molecular identifiers for immune sequencing clone quantification. TCRdb passed the PCR reads through MiXCR, listing each CDR3 protein once. In the table there are under 650,000 distinct CDR3 sequences, about 20% of which are singletons. Sorted cell numbers of roughly 20,000 to 1,100,000, with 10%, 30% or 50% RNA, served as input for naive CD8 libraries.

The sequence came from a human donor in good health. Some libraries in this study had Jurkat cell RNA spiked in. The gene calls are TRBV19 and TRBJ2-7; 7 positions match TRBD1. Sequenced material: naive CD8+ T cells from blood, with Jurkat cell RNA spiked in. Subset meaning: FACS-sorted CD8+CD4-CCR7+CD45RA+ naive T cells. The CDR3 is CATRQGNYEQYF. The CDR3 nucleotides read TGTGCCACCCGACAGGGCAACTACGAGCAGTACTTC.